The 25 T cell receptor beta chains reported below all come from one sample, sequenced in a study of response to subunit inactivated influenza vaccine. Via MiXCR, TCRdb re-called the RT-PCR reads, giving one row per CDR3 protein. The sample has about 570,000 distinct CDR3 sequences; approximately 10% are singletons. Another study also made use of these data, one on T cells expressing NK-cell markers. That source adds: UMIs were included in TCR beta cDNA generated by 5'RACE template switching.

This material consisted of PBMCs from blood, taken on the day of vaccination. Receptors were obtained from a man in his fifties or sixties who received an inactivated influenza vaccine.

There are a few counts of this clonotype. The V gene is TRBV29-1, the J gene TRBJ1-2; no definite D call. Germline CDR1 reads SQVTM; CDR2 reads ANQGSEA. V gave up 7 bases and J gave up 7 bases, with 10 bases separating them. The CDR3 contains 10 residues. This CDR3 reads CSAAAPGYTF. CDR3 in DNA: TGCAGCGCCGCAGCGCCTGGCTACACCTTC.

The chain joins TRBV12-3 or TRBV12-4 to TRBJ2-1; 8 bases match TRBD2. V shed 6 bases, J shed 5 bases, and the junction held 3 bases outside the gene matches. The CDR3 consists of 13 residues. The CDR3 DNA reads TGTGCCAGCAGCCTGCGGGGGGACAATGAGCAGTTCTTC. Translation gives CASSLRGDNEQFF.

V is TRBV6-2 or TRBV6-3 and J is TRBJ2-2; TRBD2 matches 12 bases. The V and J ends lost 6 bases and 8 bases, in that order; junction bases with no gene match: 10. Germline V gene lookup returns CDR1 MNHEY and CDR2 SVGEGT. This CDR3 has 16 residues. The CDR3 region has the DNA TGTGCCAGCAGCCTCGGACTAGCGGGAAATTTTGGGGAGCTGTTTTTT. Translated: CASSLGLAGNFGELFF.

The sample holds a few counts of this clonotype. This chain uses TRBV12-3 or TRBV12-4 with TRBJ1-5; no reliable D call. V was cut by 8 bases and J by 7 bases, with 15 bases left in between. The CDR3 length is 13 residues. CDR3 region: CASVPAGGQPQHF. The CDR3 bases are TGTGCCAGCGTGCCCGCGGGTGGGCAGCCCCAGCATTTT.

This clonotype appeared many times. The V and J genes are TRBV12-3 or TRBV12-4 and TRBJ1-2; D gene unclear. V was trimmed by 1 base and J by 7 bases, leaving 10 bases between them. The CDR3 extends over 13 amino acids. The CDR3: CASSLGPSVGYTF. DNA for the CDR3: TGTGCCAGCAGTTTAGGCCCCTCCGTTGGCTACACCTTC.

The CDR3 is CSVIMWGIQAAATEAFF. The CDR3 DNA sequence: TGCAGCGTCATTATGTGGGGCATCCAGGCGGCGGCCACTGAAGCTTTCTTT. The chain carries TRBV29-1 and TRBJ1-1; D may be TRBD1 (5 bases). Trimming removed 6 bases at V and 4 bases at J, with 27 bases between. This CDR3 comprises 17 residues. Germline CDR1 reads SQVTM; CDR2 reads ANQGSEA.

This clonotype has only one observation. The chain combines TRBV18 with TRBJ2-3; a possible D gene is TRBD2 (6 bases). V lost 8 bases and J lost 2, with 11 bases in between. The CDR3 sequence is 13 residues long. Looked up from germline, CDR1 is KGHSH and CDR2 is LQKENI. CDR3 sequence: CASAGLITDTQYF. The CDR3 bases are TGTGCCAGCGCGGGACTTATCACAGATACGCAGTATTTT.

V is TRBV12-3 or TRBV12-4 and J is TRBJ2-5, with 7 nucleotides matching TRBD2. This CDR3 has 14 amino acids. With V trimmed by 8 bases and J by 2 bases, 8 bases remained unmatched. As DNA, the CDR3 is TGTGCCAGCGGTCCGGGACTACGACAAGAGACCCAGTACTTC. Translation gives CASGPGLRQETQYF.

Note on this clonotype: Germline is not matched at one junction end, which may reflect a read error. The chain's CDR3 is CACSLGLAGGVYEQYF. The CDR3 coding sequence is TGCGCCTGCAGCCTGGGACTAGCGGGGGGAGTCTACGAGCAGTACTTC. The chain uses TRBV4-3 and TRBJ2-7; 15 bases match TRBD2. Germline V gene lookup returns CDR1 LGHNA and CDR2 YSLEER. CDR3 length: 16 residues.

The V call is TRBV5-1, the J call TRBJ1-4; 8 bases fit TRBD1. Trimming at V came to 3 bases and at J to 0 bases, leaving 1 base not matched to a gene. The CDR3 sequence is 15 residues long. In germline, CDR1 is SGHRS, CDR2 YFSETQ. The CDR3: CASSSQGATNEKLFF. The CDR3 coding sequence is TGCGCCAGCAGCTCACAGGGGGCAACTAATGAAAAACTGTTTTTT.

The CDR3 sequence is CASSLNARGTGEQFF. CDR3 in DNA: TGTGCCAGCAGCTTGAATGCTCGGGGGACAGGGGAGCAGTTCTTC. The chain carries TRBV7-2 and TRBJ2-1; TRBD1 matches 9 bases. Germline CDR1 and CDR2: SGHTA and FQGNSA. The V segment lost 3 bases and the J segment 10 bases; nucleotides outside the gene matches: 10. The CDR3 runs to 15 residues.

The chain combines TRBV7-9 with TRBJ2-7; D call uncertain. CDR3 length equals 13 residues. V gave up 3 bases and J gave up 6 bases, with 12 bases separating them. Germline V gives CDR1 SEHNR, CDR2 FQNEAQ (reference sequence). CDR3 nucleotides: TGTGCCAGCAGCTTCACCACATCCGGCGAGCAGTACTTC. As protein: CASSFTTSGEQYF.

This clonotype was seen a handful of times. The CDR3 DNA is TGTGCCAGCAGCGCCCCGGGACAGGGTACGGAGACCCAGTACTTC. Its translation is CASSAPGQGTETQYF. This sequence joins TRBV2 and TRBJ2-5; 9 nucleotides align to TRBD1. The CDR3 consists of 15 residues. V shed 6 bases and J 5 bases; nucleotides not matched to a gene: 10. Germline V gene lookup returns CDR1 SNHLY and CDR2 FYNNEI.

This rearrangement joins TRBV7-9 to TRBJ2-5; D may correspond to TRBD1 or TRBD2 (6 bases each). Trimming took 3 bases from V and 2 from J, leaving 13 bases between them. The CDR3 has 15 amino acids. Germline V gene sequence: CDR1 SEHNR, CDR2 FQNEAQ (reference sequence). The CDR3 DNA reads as TGTGCCAGCAGCTTTTCGGGGGCCCAACAAGAGACCCAGTACTTC. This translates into CASSFSGAQQETQYF.

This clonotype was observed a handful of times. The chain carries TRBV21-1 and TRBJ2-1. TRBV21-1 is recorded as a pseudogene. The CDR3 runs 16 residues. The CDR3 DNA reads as TGTGCCAGCAGCAAAGTTGGGTGGGTTTGGGGCAATGAGCAGTTCTTC. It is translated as CASSKVGWVWGNEQFF.

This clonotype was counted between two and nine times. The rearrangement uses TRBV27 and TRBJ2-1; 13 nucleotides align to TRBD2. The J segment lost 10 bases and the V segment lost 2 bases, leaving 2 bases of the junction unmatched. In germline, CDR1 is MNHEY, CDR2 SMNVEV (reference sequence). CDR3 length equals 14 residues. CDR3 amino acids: CASSLMTSGGEQFF. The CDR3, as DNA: TGTGCCAGCAGTTTAATGACTAGCGGGGGGGAGCAGTTCTTC.

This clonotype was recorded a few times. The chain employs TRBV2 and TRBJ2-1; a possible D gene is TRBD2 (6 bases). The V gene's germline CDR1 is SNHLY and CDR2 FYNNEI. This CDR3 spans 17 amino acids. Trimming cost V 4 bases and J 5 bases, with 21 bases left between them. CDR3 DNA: TGTGCCAGCAGTGTAAATCCCAGGGAGGTGACAGACAATGAGCAGTTCTTC. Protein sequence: CASSVNPREVTDNEQFF.

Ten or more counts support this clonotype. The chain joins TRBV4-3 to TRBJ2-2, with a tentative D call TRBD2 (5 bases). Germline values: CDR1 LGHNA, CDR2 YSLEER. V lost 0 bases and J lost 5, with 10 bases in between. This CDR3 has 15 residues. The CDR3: CASSQDLGGTGELFF. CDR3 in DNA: TGCGCCAGCAGCCAAGATCTAGGAGGAACCGGGGAGCTGTTTTTT.

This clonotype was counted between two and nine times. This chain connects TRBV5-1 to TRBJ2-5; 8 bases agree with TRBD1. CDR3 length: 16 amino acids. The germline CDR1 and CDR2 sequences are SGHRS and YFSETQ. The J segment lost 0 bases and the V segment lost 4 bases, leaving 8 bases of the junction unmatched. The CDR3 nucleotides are TGCGCCAGCAGCCTCGGGGACAGGCTAAACCAAGAGACCCAGTACTTC. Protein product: CASSLGDRLNQETQYF.

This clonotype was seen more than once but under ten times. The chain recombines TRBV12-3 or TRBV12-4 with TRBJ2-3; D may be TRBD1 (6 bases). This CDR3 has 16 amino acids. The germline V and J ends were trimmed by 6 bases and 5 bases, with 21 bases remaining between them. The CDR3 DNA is TGTGCCAGCAGCCGACGGACAGTCCGAGGTGTAGATACGCAGTATTTT. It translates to CASSRRTVRGVDTQYF.

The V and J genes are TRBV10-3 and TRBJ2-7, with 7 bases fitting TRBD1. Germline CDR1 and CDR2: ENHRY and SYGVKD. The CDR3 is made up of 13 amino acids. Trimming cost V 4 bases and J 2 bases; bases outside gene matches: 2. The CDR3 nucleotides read TGTGCCATCAGTGGGGGGACAGCCTACGAGCAGTACTTC. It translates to CAISGGTAYEQYF.

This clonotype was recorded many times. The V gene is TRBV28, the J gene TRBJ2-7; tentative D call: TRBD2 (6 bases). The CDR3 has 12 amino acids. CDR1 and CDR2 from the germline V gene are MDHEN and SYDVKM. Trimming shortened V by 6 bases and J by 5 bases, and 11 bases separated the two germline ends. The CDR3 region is CASRIRRDEQYF. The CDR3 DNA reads TGTGCCAGCAGAATACGGAGGGACGAGCAGTACTTC. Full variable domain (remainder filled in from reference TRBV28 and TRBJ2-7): DVKVTQSSRYLVKRTGEKVFLECVQDMDHENMFWYRQDPGLGLRLIYFSYDVKMKEKGDIPEGYSVSREKKERFSLILESASTNQTSMYLCASRIRRDEQYFGPGTRLTVT.

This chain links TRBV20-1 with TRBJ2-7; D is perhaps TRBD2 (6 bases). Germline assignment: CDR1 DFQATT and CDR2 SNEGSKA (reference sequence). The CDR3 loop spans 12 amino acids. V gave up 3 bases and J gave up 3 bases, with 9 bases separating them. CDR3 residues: CSASFGGYEQYF. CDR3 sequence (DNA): TGCAGTGCTAGCTTCGGGGGCTACGAGCAGTACTTC.

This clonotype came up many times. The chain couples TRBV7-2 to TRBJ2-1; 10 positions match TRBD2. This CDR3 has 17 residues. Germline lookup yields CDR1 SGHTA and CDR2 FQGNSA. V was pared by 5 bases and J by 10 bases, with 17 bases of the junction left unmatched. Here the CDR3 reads CASSPSGGLAGEGEQFF. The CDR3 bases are TGTGCCAGCAGCCCTTCAGGTGGGCTAGCGGGGGAGGGGGAGCAGTTCTTC.

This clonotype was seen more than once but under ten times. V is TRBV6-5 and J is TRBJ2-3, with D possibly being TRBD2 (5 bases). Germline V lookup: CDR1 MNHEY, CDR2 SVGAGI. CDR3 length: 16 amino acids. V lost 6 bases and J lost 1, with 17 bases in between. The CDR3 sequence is CASSYGRDPGTDTQYF. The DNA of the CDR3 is TGTGCCAGCAGCTACGGCCGGGATCCAGGCACAGATACGCAGTATTTT.